The source of this TCR beta chain is a study of shared clonotypes between healthy human individuals. TCRdb's copy holds only in-frame clones and misses some; the assay was immunoSEQ multiplex PCR. The sample shows about 1.5 million clones, 95% to 99% of them seen only once. This CDR3 has 18 amino acids. Trimming removed 3 bases at V and 4 bases at J, with 24 bases between. Germline V gene sequence: CDR1 ENHRY, CDR2 SYGVKD. The TCR originated in a man in his thirties or forties in good health. The V call is TRBV10-3, the J call TRBJ1-2; D remains unclear. The material sequenced was naive CD4+ T cells sorted from blood. Subset noted: CD45RA+ positively selected. For the CDR3, the DNA is TGTGCCATCAGTGACCGCGCCCCGACCAACCTTCGCATCTATGGCTACACCTTC. It encodes CAISDRAPTNLRIYGYTF.